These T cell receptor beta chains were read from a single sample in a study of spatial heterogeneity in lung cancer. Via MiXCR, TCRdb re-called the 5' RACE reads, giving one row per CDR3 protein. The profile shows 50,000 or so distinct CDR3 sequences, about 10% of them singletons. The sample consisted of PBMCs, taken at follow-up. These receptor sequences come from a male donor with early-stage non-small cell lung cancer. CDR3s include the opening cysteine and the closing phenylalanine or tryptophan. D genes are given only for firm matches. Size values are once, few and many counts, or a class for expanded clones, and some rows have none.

CASSQGLGLAGAYDTGELFF | TGTGCCAGCAGCCAAGGGCTCGGACTAGCGGGGGCCTATGACACCGGGGAGCTGTTTTTT | TRBD2 | NA | TRBJ2-2 | TRBV3-1
CSAKVASAYNEQFF | TGCAGTGCCAAGGTAGCGAGTGCCTACAATGAGCAGTTCTTC | NA | few | TRBJ2-1 | TRBV20-1
CASNLESTGELFF | TGTGCCAGCAACCTGGAGAGCACCGGGGAGCTGTTTTTT | NA | few | TRBJ2-2 | TRBV12-3/TRBV12-4
CAWRRILTYEQYF | TGTGCCTGGAGACGCATTCTCACCTACGAGCAGTACTTC | NA | many | TRBJ2-7 | TRBV30
CASSFEGTGSNEQFF | TGTGCCAGCAGTTTTGAGGGGACAGGGTCCAATGAGCAGTTCTTC | TRBD1 | NA | TRBJ2-1 | TRBV28
CASSTSRVYEQYF | TGTGCCAGCAGTACCTCAAGGGTCTACGAGCAGTACTTC | NA | many | TRBJ2-7 | TRBV12-3/TRBV12-4
CAIEAGGRGTGELFF | TGTGCCATTGAGGCGGGAGGTCGCGGCACCGGGGAGCTGTTTTTT | TRBD2 | many | TRBJ2-2 | TRBV10-3
CSASGLAGERYEQYF | TGCAGTGCCAGCGGACTAGCGGGAGAGCGGTACGAGCAGTACTTC | TRBD2 | many | TRBJ2-7 | TRBV20-1
CASSPTRQANTEAFF | TGTGCCAGCTCACCAACTAGACAGGCGAACACTGAAGCTTTCTTT | NA | few | TRBJ1-1 | TRBV18
CASSLSGTVRQETQYF | TGTGCCAGCAGCTTATCAGGGACAGTAAGACAAGAGACCCAGTACTTC | TRBD1 | NA | TRBJ2-5 | TRBV7-9
CATRRAETQYF | TGTGCCACGCGGAGGGCAGAGACCCAGTACTTC | NA | many | TRBJ2-5 | TRBV24-1
CASSPTSGGYNEQFF | TGTGCCAGCAGCCCGACTAGCGGGGGGTACAATGAGCAGTTCTTC | TRBD2 | many | TRBJ2-1 | TRBV7-9
CASSLAGGGYEQYF | TGTGCCAGTAGTCTAGCGGGAGGGGGATACGAGCAGTACTTC | TRBD2 | many | TRBJ2-7 | TRBV19
CASSLYPSRTGPNTGELFF | TGTGCCAGCAGCTTATACCCCTCTCGGACAGGGCCCAACACCGGGGAGCTGTTTTTT | TRBD1 | few | TRBJ2-2 | TRBV7-3
CASSLNGYQETQYF | TGTGCCAGCAGCTTGAACGGATACCAAGAGACCCAGTACTTC | NA | NA | TRBJ2-5 | TRBV7-2
CASRDRGNSPLHF | TGTGCCAGCAGGGACAGGGGTAATTCACCCCTCCACTTT | TRBD1 | NA | TRBJ1-6 | TRBV11-1
CASSSPDREKTQYF | TGTGCCAGCAGCTCCCCGGACAGGGAAAAGACCCAGTACTTC | TRBD1 | many | TRBJ2-5 | TRBV7-9